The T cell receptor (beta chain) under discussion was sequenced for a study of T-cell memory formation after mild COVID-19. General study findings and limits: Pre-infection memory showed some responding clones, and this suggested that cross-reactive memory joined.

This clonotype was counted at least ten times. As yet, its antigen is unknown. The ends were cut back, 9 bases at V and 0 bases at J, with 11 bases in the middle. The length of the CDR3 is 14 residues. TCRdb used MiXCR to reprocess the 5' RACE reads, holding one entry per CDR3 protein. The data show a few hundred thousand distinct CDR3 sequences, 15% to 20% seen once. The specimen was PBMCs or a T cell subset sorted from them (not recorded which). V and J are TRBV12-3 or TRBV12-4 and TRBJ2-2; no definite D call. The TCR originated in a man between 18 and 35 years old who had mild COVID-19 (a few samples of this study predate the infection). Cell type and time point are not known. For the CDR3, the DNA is TGTGCCAGTGAGAGGTCCACGAACACCGGGGAGCTGTTTTTT. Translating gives CASERSTNTGELFF.